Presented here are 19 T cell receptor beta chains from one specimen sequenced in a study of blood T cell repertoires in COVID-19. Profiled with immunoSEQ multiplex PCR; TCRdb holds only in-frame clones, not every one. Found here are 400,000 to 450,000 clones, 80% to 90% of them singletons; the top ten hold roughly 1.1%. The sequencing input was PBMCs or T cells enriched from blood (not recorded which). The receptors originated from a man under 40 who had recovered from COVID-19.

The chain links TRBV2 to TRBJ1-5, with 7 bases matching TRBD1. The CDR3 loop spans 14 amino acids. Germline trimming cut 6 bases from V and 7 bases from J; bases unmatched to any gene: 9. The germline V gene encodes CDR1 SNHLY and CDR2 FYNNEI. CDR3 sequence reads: CASRGTALRQPQHF. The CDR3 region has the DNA TGTGCCAGCAGAGGGACAGCGCTTAGGCAGCCCCAGCATTTT.

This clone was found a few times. CDR3 protein: CASSPGTGEGYTF. The CDR3 DNA reads as TGTGCCAGCAGCCCCGGGACAGGGGAAGGCTACACCTTC. The chain uses TRBV11-1 and TRBJ1-2, with 10 bases fitting TRBD1. Germline assignment: CDR1 SGHAT and CDR2 FQDESV (reference sequence). The junction had 5 bases not matched to a gene; V was cut back by 5 bases and J by 8 bases. This CDR3 is 13 amino acids long.

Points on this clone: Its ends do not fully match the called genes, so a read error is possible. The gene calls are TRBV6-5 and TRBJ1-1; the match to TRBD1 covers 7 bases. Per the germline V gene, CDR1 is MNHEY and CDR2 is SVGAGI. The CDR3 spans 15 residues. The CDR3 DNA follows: TGTGCCAGCACTTACTACCGGACAGGGAACACTGAAGCTTTCTTT. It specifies CASTYYRTGNTEAFF.

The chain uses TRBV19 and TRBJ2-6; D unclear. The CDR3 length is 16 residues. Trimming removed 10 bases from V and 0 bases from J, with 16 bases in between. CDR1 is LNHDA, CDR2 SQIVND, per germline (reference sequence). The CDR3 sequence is CATSRKKSSGANVLTF. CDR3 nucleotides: TGTGCCACCTCTAGAAAGAAGAGCTCTGGGGCCAACGTCCTGACTTTC.

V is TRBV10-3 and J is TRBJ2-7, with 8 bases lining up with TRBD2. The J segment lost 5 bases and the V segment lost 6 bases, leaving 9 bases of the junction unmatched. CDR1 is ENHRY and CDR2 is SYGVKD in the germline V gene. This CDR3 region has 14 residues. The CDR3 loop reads CAIRPGGMGDEQYF. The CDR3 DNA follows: TGTGCCATCAGGCCGGGAGGGATGGGCGACGAGCAGTACTTC.

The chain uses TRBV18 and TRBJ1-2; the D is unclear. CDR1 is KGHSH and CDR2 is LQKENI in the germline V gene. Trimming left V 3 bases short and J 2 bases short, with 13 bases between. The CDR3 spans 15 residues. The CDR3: CASSPEIDTNYGYTF. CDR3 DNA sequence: TGTGCCAGCTCACCCGAGATAGACACCAACTATGGCTACACCTTC. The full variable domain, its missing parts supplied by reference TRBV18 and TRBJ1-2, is NAGVMQNPRHLVRRRGQEARLRCSPMKGHSHVYWYRQLPEEGLKFMVYLQKENIIDESGMPKERFSAEFPKEGPSILRIQQVVRGDSAAYFCASSPEIDTNYGYTFGSGTRLTVV.

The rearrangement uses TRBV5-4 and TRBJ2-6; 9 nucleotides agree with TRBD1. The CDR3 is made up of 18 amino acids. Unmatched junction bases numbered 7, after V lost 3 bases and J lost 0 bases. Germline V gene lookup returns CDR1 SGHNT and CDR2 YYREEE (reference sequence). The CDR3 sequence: CASSYGQGIHSGANVLTF. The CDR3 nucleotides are TGTGCCAGCAGCTATGGACAGGGGATTCACTCTGGGGCCAACGTCCTGACTTTC.

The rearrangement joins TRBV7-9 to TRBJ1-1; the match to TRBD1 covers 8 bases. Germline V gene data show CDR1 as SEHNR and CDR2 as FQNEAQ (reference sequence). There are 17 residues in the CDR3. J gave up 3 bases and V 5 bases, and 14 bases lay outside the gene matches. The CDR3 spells CASSGNYRTGKDTEAFF. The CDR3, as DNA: TGTGCCAGCAGCGGTAATTACCGGACAGGGAAAGACACTGAAGCTTTCTTT.

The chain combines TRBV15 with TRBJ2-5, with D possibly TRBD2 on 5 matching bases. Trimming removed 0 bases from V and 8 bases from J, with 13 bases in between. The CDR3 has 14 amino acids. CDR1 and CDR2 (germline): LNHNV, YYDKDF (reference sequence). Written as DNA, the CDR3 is TGTGCCACCAGCAGAGATCTTGCATCGGGAACCCAGTACTTC. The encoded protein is CATSRDLASGTQYF.

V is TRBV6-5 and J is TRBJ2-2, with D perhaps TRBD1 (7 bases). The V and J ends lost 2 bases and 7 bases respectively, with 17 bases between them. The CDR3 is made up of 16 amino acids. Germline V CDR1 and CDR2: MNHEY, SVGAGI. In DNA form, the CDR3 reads TGTGCCAGCAGTTACGCCGCGACAGGGCGGGGCGGGGAGCTGTTTTTT. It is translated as CASSYAATGRGGELFF.

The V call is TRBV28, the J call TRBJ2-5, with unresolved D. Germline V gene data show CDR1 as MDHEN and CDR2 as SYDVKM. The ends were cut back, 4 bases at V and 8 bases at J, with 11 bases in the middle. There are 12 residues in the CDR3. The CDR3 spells CASSSKHRTQYF. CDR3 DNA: TGTGCCAGCAGTTCCAAGCACCGAACCCAGTACTTC.

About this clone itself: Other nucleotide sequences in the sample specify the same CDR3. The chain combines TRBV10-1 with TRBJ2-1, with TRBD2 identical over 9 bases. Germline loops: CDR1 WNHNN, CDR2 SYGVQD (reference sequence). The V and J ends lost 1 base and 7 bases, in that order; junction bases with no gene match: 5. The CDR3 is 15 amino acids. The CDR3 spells CASSELAGEGNEQFF. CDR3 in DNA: TGCGCCAGCAGTGAGTTAGCGGGAGAGGGAAATGAGCAGTTCTTC.

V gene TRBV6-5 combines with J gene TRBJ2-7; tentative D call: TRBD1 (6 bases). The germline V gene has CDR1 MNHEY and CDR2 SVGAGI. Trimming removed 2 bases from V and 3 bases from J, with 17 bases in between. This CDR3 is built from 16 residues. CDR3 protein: CASSYLTGTPDYEQYF. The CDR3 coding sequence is TGTGCCAGCAGTTACCTCACCGGGACACCAGACTACGAGCAGTACTTC.

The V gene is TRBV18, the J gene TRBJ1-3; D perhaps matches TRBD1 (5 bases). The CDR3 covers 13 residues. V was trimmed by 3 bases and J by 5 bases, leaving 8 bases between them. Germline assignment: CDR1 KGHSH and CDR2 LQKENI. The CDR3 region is CASSPDRRNTIYF. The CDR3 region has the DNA TGTGCCAGCTCACCCGACAGAAGAAACACCATATATTTT.

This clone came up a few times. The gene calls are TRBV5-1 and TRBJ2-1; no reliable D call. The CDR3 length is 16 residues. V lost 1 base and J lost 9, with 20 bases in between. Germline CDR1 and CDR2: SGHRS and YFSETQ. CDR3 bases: TGCGCCAGCAGCTTGCCCGAGACCTTGACCGGAGCTGAGCAGTTCTTC. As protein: CASSLPETLTGAEQFF.

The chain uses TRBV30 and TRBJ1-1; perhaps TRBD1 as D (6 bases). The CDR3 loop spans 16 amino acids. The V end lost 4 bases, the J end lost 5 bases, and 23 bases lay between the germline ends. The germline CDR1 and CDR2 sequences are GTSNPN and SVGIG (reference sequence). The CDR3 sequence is CAWKPPWAGDRTEAFF. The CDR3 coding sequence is TGTGCCTGGAAGCCCCCTTGGGCAGGGGATCGGACTGAAGCTTTCTTT.

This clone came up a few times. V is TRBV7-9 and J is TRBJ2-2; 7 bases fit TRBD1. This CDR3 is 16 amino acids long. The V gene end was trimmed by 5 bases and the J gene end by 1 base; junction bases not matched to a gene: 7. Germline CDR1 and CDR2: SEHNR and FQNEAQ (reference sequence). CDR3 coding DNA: TGTGCCAGCAGCCCTGCTGGGACAGAGAACACCGGGGAGCTGTTTTTT. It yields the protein CASSPAGTENTGELFF.

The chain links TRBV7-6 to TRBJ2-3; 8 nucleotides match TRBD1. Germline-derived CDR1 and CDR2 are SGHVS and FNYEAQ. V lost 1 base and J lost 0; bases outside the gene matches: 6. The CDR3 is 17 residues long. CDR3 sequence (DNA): TGTGCCAGCAGCTTAGGGACAGGGCAGGAAAGCACAGATACGCAGTATTTT. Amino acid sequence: CASSLGTGQESTDTQYF.

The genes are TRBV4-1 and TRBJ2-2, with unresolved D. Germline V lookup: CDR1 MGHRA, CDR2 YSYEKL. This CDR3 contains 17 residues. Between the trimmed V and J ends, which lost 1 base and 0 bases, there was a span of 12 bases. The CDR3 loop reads CASSQVRGWANTGELFF. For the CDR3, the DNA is TGCGCCAGCAGCCAAGTACGAGGCTGGGCGAACACCGGGGAGCTGTTTTTT.